The next 16 T cell receptor beta chains were all read from a single sample in a study of T-cell memory formation after mild COVID-19. In TCRdb, the 5' RACE reads were re-called with MiXCR into one record per CDR3 protein. Seen here are 100,000 to 150,000 distinct CDR3 sequences, approximately 15% observed once, and the top ten hold roughly 5%. Sequenced: PBMCs or a T cell subset sorted from them (not recorded which). The origin of the receptors is a man aged 18 to 30 who had mild COVID-19 (a few samples of this study predate the infection). Cell type and time point are not known.

This clonotype was detected only a few times. The rearrangement links TRBV6-2 or TRBV6-3 to TRBJ2-5; TRBD1 might be the D (6 bases). The CDR3 consists of 14 residues. Per germline, CDR1 MNHEY and CDR2 SVGEGT. With 6 bases removed from V and 7 bases from J, the gap between germline ends came to 18 bases. The DNA of the CDR3 is TGTGCCAGCAGCCATCCGGGACAACCCGTGACCCAGTACTTC. Translation: CASSHPGQPVTQYF.

This chain connects TRBV9 to TRBJ2-3; D unresolved. This CDR3 is built from 14 residues. Trimming shortened V by 4 bases and J by 2 bases, and 11 bases separated the two germline ends. Germline V gives CDR1 SGDLS, CDR2 YYNGEE. For the CDR3, the DNA is TGTGCCAGCAGCCTTGGAATCGACACAGATACGCAGTATTTT. It yields the protein CASSLGIDTDTQYF.

This clonotype has only a few counts. The rearrangement uses TRBV29-1 and TRBJ1-1; D is perhaps TRBD1 (6 bases). The CDR3 contains 12 residues. Looked up from germline, CDR1 is SQVTM and CDR2 is ANQGSEA. V was clipped by 7 bases and J by 7 bases, with 16 bases between them. CDR3 in amino acids: CSASTGLGEAFF. DNA of the CDR3: TGCAGCGCTTCGACAGGTCTAGGTGAAGCTTTCTTT.

This clonotype was picked up a small number of times. The rearrangement links TRBV7-2 to TRBJ2-7; D not resolved. Trimming left V 5 bases short and J 7 bases short, with 15 bases between. This CDR3 is 13 amino acids long. Germline CDR1 is SGHTA and CDR2 is FQGNSA. CDR3 DNA: TGTGCCAGCAGCAAACCGGGTTCGGGTGAGCAGTACGTC. Translating gives CASSKPGSGEQYV.

This clonotype was seen a few times. The chain uses TRBV20-1 and TRBJ1-3, with TRBD1 identical over 7 bases. Germline V lookup: CDR1 DFQATT, CDR2 SNEGSKA (reference sequence). J gave up 1 base and V 7 bases, and 4 bases lay outside the gene matches. The CDR3 runs 13 residues. CDR3 sequence reads: CSVLDRSGNTIYF. CDR3 DNA sequence: TGCAGTGTTCTGGACAGGTCTGGAAACACCATATATTTT.

The chain combines TRBV6-6 with TRBJ2-7; D call uncertain. Germline V gene lookup returns CDR1 MNHNY and CDR2 SVGAGI (reference sequence). Trimming shortened V by 0 bases and J by 6 bases, and 9 bases separated the two germline ends. This CDR3 region has 13 residues. CDR3 bases: TGTGCCAGCAGTTACTCGTCCGGCACCGAGCAGTACGTC. It encodes CASSYSSGTEQYV.

This clonotype was counted ten times or more. V is TRBV7-2 and J is TRBJ2-1; a possible D gene is TRBD1 (5 bases). The CDR3 is made up of 15 amino acids. Trimming pared 3 bases from V and 9 bases from J, leaving 18 bases between. CDR1 and CDR2 (germline): SGHTA, FQGNSA. This CDR3 is CASSFQPDIYSEQFF. The CDR3 region has the DNA TGTGCCAGCAGCTTTCAACCGGACATCTATAGTGAGCAGTTCTTC.

This clonotype was counted a few times. The chain is built from TRBV6-5 and TRBJ1-2; the match to TRBD1 covers 9 bases. The CDR3 covers 14 residues. Germline V CDR1 and CDR2: MNHEY, SVGAGI. After removal of 5 bases from V and 3 bases from J, the junction contained 4 bases not matched to a gene. The CDR3 spells CASSMDRGHYGYTF. CDR3 DNA sequence: TGTGCCAGCAGTATGGACAGGGGCCACTATGGCTACACCTTC.

This clonotype was seen a handful of times. The chain employs TRBV20-1 and TRBJ2-1; TRBD2 agrees at 7 bases. Germline V CDR1 and CDR2: DFQATT, SNEGSKA (reference sequence). V lost 6 bases, J lost 1 base, and 12 bases stayed unmatched. This CDR3 region has 16 residues. CDR3 protein: CSALTPLGGSYNEQFF. DNA of the CDR3: TGCAGTGCCCTTACCCCTCTGGGAGGGTCCTACAATGAGCAGTTCTTC.

The V and J genes are TRBV7-2 and TRBJ1-1; D unresolved. With 2 bases removed from V and 1 base from J, the gap between germline ends came to 11 bases. This CDR3 contains 15 residues. Per the germline V gene, CDR1 is SGHTA and CDR2 is FQGNSA. DNA of the CDR3: TGTGCCAGCAGCTTAACCCCTGGGCCGAACACTGAAGCTTTCTTT. It codes for CASSLTPGPNTEAFF.

This clonotype was recorded at least ten times. V gene TRBV5-1 combines with J gene TRBJ2-5; 7 bases fit TRBD2. Trimming cost V 0 bases and J 3 bases; bases outside gene matches: 5. CDR1 SGHRS and CDR2 YFSETQ come from the germline V gene. This CDR3 region has 15 residues. The CDR3 DNA reads TGCGCCAGCAGCTTGGAGGGTCTAGCGGAAGAGACCCAGTACTTC. Protein product: CASSLEGLAEETQYF.

This clonotype was counted between two and nine times. The chain carries TRBV7-9 and TRBJ2-5; TRBD1 matches at 7 bases. Germline CDR1 and CDR2: SEHNR and FQNEAQ (reference sequence). Trimming removed 5 bases from V and 6 bases from J; junction bases left unmatched: 9. This CDR3 has 14 amino acids. CDR3 nucleotide sequence: TGTGCCAGCAGCCCCCAGGGGGTTGTGAAGACCCAGTACTTC. It translates to CASSPQGVVKTQYF.

This clonotype was seen more than once but under ten times. CDR3 region: CASSQKVGPSDQFF. For the CDR3, the DNA is TGCGCCAGCAGCCAAAAAGTCGGGCCTAGTGACCAGTTCTTC. The V call is TRBV4-3, the J call TRBJ2-1; D call uncertain. This CDR3 region has 14 residues. Trimming cost V 2 bases and J 13 bases, with 18 bases left between them. Germline V gives CDR1 LGHNA, CDR2 YSLEER.

This chain uses TRBV7-8 with TRBJ2-7; tentative D call: TRBD2 (5 bases). This CDR3 comprises 11 residues. Germline V gene data show CDR1 as SGHVS and CDR2 as FQNEAQ. Trimming shortened V by 10 bases and J by 1 base, and 8 bases separated the two germline ends. The CDR3 DNA reads TGTGCCACAAGCGGTTCCTACGAGCAGTACTTC. Translated: CATSGSYEQYF.

This sequence joins TRBV7-9 and TRBJ2-3; D remains ambiguous. From germline, CDR1 is SEHNR and CDR2 FQNEAQ (reference sequence). The CDR3 contains 13 residues. With 1 base removed from V and 6 bases from J, the gap between germline ends came to 8 bases. DNA of the CDR3: TGTGCCAGCAGCTTAGGAGCCGAGGATACGCAGTATTTT. This translates into CASSLGAEDTQYF.

The chain joins TRBV5-1 to TRBJ1-1; D gene uncertain. The CDR3 is 14 amino acids. The germline V and J ends were trimmed by 5 bases and 2 bases, with 13 bases remaining between them. The germline CDR1 and CDR2 sequences are SGHRS and YFSETQ. In DNA form, the CDR3 reads TGCGCCAGCAGGGTGGGTACGGTTAACACTGAAGCTTTCTTT. Protein sequence: CASRVGTVNTEAFF.